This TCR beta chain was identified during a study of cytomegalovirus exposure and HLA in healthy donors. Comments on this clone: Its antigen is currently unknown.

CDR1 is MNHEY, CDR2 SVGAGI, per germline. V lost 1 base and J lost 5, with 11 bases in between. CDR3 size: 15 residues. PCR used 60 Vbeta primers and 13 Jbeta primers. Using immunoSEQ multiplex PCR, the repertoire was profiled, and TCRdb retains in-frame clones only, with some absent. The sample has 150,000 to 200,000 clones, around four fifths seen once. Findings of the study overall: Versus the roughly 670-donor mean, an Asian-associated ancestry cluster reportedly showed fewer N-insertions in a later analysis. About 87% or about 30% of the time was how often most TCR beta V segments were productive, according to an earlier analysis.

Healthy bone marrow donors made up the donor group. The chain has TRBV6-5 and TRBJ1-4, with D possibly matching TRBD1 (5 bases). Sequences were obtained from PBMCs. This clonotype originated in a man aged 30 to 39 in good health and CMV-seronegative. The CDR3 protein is CASSYWQGRNEKLFF. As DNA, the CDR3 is TGTGCCAGCAGTTACTGGCAGGGCCGCAATGAAAAACTGTTTTTT.